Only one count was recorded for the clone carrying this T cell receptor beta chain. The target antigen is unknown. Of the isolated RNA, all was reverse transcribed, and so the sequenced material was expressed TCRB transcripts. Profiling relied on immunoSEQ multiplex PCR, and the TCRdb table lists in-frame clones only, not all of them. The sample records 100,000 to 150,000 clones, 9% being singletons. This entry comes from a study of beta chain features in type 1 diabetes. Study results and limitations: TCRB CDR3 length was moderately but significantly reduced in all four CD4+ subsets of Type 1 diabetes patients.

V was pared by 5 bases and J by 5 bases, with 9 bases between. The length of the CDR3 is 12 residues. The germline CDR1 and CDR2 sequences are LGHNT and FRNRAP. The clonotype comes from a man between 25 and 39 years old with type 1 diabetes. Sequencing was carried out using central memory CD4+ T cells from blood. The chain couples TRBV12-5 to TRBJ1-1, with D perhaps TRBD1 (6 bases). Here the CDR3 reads CASGQGWTEAFF. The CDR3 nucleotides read TGTGCTAGTGGTCAGGGGTGGACTGAAGCTTTCTTT.